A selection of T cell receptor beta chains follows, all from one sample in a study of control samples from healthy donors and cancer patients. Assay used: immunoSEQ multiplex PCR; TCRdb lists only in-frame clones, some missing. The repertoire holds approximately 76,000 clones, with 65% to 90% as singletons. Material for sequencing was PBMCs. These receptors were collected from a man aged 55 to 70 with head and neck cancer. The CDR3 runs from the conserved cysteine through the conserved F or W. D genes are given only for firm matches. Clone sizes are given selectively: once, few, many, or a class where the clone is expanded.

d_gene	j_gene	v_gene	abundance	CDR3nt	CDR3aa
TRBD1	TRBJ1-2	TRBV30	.	TGTGCCACCCAGGGACAGTCCTATGGCTACACCTTC	CATQGQSYGYTF
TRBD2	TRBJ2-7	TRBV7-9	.	TGTGCCAGCAGCTTAGGCGGGAGTTTGACCTACGAGCAGTACTTC	CASSLGGSLTYEQYF
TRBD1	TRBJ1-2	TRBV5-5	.	TGTGCCAGCAGCCCATCGGGACAGCGCTATGGCTACACCTTC	CASSPSGQRYGYTF
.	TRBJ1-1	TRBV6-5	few	TGTGCCAGCAGGGGCAGGGAATATACGAACACTGAAGCTTTCTTT	CASRGREYTNTEAFF
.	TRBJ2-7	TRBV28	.	TGTGCCAGCAGTTTGCCAGGGAGCTCCTACGAGCAGTACTTC	CASSLPGSSYEQYF
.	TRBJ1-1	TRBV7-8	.	TGTGCCAGCAGCCCAGGGGATTACACTGAAGCTTTCTTT	CASSPGDYTEAFF
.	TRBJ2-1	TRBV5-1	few	TGCGCCAGCAGCTCGCCTTTCTTCAGACTCTCCCGCTCCTACAATGAGCAGTTCTTC	CASSSPFFRLSRSYNEQFF
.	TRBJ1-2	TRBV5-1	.	TGCGCCAGCAGCTTTGAAGGGGGGAACTATGGCTACACCTTC	CASSFEGGNYGYTF
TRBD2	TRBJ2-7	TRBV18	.	TGTGCCAGCTCACCACCGCTAGCGGGAGCAGGCGAGCAGTACTTC	CASSPPLAGAGEQYF
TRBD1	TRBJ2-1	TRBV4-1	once	TGCGCCAGCAGCCAACGGGACAGGGGCTCGGGGGGGAATGAGCAGTTCTTC	CASSQRDRGSGGNEQFF
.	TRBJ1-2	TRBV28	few	TGTGCCAGCAGTTTCTACAGGGCGGTGGGGAGCAACTATGGCTACACCTTC	CASSFYRAVGSNYGYTF
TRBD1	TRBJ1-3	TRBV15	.	TGTGCCACCAGCAGAGTAGCCGGGACAGAGGGAGACACCATATATTTT	CATSRVAGTEGDTIYF
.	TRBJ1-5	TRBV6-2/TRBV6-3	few	TGTGCCAGCAGTTATACAGGGATGAGCAATCAGCCCCAGCATTTT	CASSYTGMSNQPQHF
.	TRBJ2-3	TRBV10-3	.	TGTGCCATCAGGGATCCCGCGGGACGCCTCACAGATACGCAGTATTTT	CAIRDPAGRLTDTQYF
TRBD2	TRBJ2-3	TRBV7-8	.	TGTGCCAGCAGCTACGGACTAGCAGCGCAGTATTTT	CASSYGLAAQYF
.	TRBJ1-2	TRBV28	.	TGTGCCAGCAGTCTGGGGGGGAGGGGTACGGACTATGGCTACACCTTC	CASSLGGRGTDYGYTF
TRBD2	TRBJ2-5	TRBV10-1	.	TGCGCCAGCAGTGAGACCGGGACTAGCGGCACCCAAGAGACCCAGTACTTC	CASSETGTSGTQETQYF
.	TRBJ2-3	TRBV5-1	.	TGCGCCAGCAGCTTGACGGGAGCTAACACAGATACGCAGTATTTT	CASSLTGANTDTQYF
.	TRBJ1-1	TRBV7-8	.	TGTGCCAGCAGCTTAGAGCGGGTTGACACTGAAGCTTTCTTT	CASSLERVDTEAFF
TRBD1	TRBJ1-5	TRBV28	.	TGTGCCAGCAGCACCCCGGACAGGGTGTATAGCAATCAGCCCCAGCATTTT	CASSTPDRVYSNQPQHF
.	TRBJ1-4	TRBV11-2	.	TGTGCCAGCAGCTTAAGGGGGGGTAGTGAAAAACTGTTTTTT	CASSLRGGSEKLFF
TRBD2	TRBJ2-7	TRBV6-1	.	TGTGCCAGCAGTGAAGCCCCACTACTAGCGGGAGGCTACGAGCAGTACTTC	CASSEAPLLAGGYEQYF
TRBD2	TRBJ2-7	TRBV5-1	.	TGCGCCAGCAGCCACGGGACTAGCGGGAGTTACGAGCAGTACTTC	CASSHGTSGSYEQYF
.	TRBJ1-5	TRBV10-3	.	TGTGCCACAGGGCAAAATAATCAGCCCCAGCATTTT	CATGQNNQPQHF
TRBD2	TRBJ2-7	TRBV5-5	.	TGTGCCAGCACCCTTGTGAGCACTAGCGGGATTAGGAACGAGCAGTACTTC	CASTLVSTSGIRNEQYF
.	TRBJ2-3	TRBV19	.	TGTGCCAGTAGTATAGACGGCAGGGTTGGCACAGATACGCAGTATTTT	CASSIDGRVGTDTQYF
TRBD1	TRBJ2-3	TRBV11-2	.	TGTGCCAGCAGCTTGATGGGGACAGGATTAAGCACAGATACGCAGTATTTT	CASSLMGTGLSTDTQYF
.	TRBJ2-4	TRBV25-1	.	TGTGCCAGCAGTCCAACTAGATTTCGGGCCAAAAACATTCAGTACTTC	CASSPTRFRAKNIQYF
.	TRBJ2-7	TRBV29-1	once	TGCAGCGTTGAAGACCGGGACAACTCCTACGAGCAGTACTTC	CSVEDRDNSYEQYF
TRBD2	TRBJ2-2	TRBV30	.	TGTGCCTGGAGTGACAAACTAGCGGTGCGCACCGGGGAGCTGTTTTTT	CAWSDKLAVRTGELFF
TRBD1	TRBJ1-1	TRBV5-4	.	TGTGCCAGCAGCCAGACAGGGGAAGCTTTCTTT	CASSQTGEAFF
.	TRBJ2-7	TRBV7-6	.	TGTGCCAGCAGCTTACGCAGGGTAGATTCCTACGAGCAGTACTTC	CASSLRRVDSYEQYF
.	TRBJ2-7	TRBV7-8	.	TGTGCCAGCAGACCGCGGGGAATTAGGCAGTACTTC	CASRPRGIRQYF
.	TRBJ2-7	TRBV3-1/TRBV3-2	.	TGTGCCAGCAGCTCTAGACTCGGCTACGAGCAGTACTTC	CASSSRLGYEQYF
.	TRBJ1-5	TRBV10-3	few	TGTGCCATCAGTGAGGCTGGGTACAGTAATCAGCCCCAGCATTTT	CAISEAGYSNQPQHF
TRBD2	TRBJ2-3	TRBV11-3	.	TGTGCCAGCAGCTTAGGGACTAGCGGGAGCACAGATACGCAGTATTTT	CASSLGTSGSTDTQYF
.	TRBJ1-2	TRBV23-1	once	TGCGCCAGCAGTCAATCGGGGCGCAGGTCCCCCAACTATGGCTACACCTTC	CASSQSGRRSPNYGYTF
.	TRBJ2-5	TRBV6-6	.	TGTGCCAGCAGCCCAGCCGGGGGGACCCAGTACTTC	CASSPAGGTQYF
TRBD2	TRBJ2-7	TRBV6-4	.	TGTGCCAGCAGCACGGTAGCGGGAGGGATCTACGAGCAGTACTTC	CASSTVAGGIYEQYF
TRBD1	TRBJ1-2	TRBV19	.	TGTGCCAGTAGTACAGAGGGACAGACCTTAACCCCCTTAGGCTACACCTTC	CASSTEGQTLTPLGYTF
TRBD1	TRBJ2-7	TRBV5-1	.	TGCGCCAGCAGCTTTTCCGGGACAGGGACCAACGAGCAGTACTTC	CASSFSGTGTNEQYF
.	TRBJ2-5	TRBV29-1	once	TGCAGCGTTGAACTTGGGGGGGAGACCCAGTACTTC	CSVELGGETQYF
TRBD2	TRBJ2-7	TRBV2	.	TGTGCCAGCAGTGACTCGTTCGGACTAGCGGGATCCTACGAGCAGTACTTC	CASSDSFGLAGSYEQYF
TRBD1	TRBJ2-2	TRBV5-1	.	TGCGCCAGCAGCCTGCAGGGGGCCGACACCGGGGAGCTGTTTTTT	CASSLQGADTGELFF
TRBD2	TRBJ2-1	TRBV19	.	TGTGCCAGTAGTATAGTTCAAGCGGGAGGGAATGAGCAGTTCTTC	CASSIVQAGGNEQFF
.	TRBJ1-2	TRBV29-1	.	TGCAGCGCCAGCGGGAACTATGGCTACACCTTC	CSASGNYGYTF
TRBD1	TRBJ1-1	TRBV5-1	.	TGCGCCAGCAGCTCATTGACAGGGGACACTGAAGCTTTCTTT	CASSSLTGDTEAFF
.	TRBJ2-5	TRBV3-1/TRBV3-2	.	TGTGCCAGCAGCCAAGTGGGTAGCGCTGAGACCCAGTACTTC	CASSQVGSAETQYF
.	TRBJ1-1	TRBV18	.	TGTGCCAGCTCACCAACGACGGGAGCAACGAACACTGAAGCTTTCTTT	CASSPTTGATNTEAFF
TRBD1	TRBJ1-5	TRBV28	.	TGTGCCAGCAGTACCGGGACAGGGGGGGATCAGCCCCAGCATTTT	CASSTGTGGDQPQHF
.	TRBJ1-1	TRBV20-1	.	TGCAGTGCTAGTTGTCTGGTCTTAGAGGGGGTAGTTCTCTTTGAAGCTTTCTTT	CSASCLVLEGVVLFEAFF
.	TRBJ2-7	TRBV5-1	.	TGCGCCAGCGCAAGTTCCCGTCAACCCTACGAGCAGTACTTC	CASASSRQPYEQYF